A selection of T cell receptor beta chains follows, all from one sample in a study of beta chain features in type 1 diabetes. The method was immunoSEQ multiplex PCR; TCRdb's version includes in-frame clones alone and lacks a portion of them. The sample contains 450,000 to 600,000 clones, 30% of which appear only once. The sequencing sample was made of naive CD4+ T cells from blood. Receptors were obtained from a man in his late teens or twenties in good health. Both conserved end residues are trimmed from each CDR3. For some rows the clone size is stated as once, few or many, or as a class when expanded; others skip it.

CDR3 protein	V gene	J gene	clone size
ASSGAGPRYEQY	TRBV25-1	TRBJ2-7	few
ATWGQGTNEQF	TRBV15	TRBJ2-1	few
ASSVVGSYNEQF	TRBV9	TRBJ2-1	NA
ASTRESGSYNEQF	TRBV2	TRBJ2-1	once
AINGAGAGYNEQF	TRBV10-3	TRBJ2-1	NA
ASSLDFGVNNEQF	TRBV11-3	TRBJ2-1	NA
ASSLQVGGADTQY	TRBV7-9	TRBJ2-3	NA
ASSVTGAPGEQY	TRBV7-6	TRBJ2-7	few
ASSEGSGLASDTQY	TRBV25-1	TRBJ2-3	few
ASSPDRSTDTQY	TRBV7-2	TRBJ2-3	NA
ASSGDRAPDTQY	TRBV7-2	TRBJ2-3	NA
ASTITRDRVSNQPQH	TRBV19	TRBJ1-5	few
SGKGTQETQY	TRBV29-1	TRBJ2-5	NA
ASSVGISGRRAGELF	TRBV9	TRBJ2-2	few
ASIKDRGEQPQH	TRBV2	TRBJ1-5	NA
ASSPLSAQETQY	TRBV18	TRBJ2-5	few
SVDPRQGYTEAF	TRBV29-1	TRBJ1-1	few
ASASFPQETQY	TRBV2	TRBJ2-5	few
ASSFPGTGYGYT	TRBV28	TRBJ1-2	NA
AWTLGTVNQPQH	TRBV30	TRBJ1-5	NA
ATSRGDIYNEQF	TRBV15	TRBJ2-1	few
ASSLAGGNQPQH	TRBV5-1	TRBJ1-5	NA
ASSLRSGRTDTQY	TRBV28	TRBJ2-3	few
ASSSLGGFLDTQY	TRBV7-8	TRBJ2-3	NA
ASSESGQTNYGYT	TRBV25-1	TRBJ1-2	few
ASSFRRNTDTQY	TRBV7-2	TRBJ2-3	NA
ASSRGLPERDTQY	TRBV11-2	TRBJ2-3	NA
ASSLGRVYQETQY	TRBV14	TRBJ2-5	NA
ASSSGRYYGYT	TRBV7-9	TRBJ1-2	NA
SGTGVTEAF	TRBV29-1	TRBJ1-1	NA
ASSLRDRTYEQY	TRBV11-2	TRBJ2-7	NA
AITGSPNEQY	TRBV10-3	TRBJ2-7	few
ASSLDYQETQY	TRBV5-1	TRBJ2-5	few
ASSPLGEFGNEQF	TRBV7-3	TRBJ2-1	few
ASSLKRASGRNEQF	TRBV7-3	TRBJ2-1	NA
AWNRDNIYGYT	TRBV30	TRBJ1-2	NA
ASSPAYKNEQF	TRBV28	TRBJ2-1	NA
ASSLVQGDTEAF	TRBV5-1	TRBJ1-1	NA
ASRGGLARDTDTQY	TRBV4-1	TRBJ2-3	few
ASSPGQGATDTQY	TRBV28	TRBJ2-3	few